This entry lists 7 T cell receptor beta chains sequenced from one sample in a study of blood T cell repertoires in COVID-19. Only in-frame clones appear in the TCRdb table, and some are missing; sequencing was by immunoSEQ multiplex PCR. The sample has under 200,000 clones, about four fifths seen once; the top ten hold approximately 6.2%. What was sequenced was peripheral blood. Receptors originate from a man aged 65-85 years with active or convalescent COVID-19.

This chain connects TRBV3-1 (or the pseudogene TRBV3-2) to TRBJ1-1, with 7 positions matching TRBD1. V was clipped by 4 bases and J by 4 bases; unmatched bases: 3. Germline-derived CDR1 and CDR2 are LGHDT and YNNKEL (reference sequence). The CDR3 contains 13 residues. CDR3 bases: TGTGCCAGCAGCCCACAGGGGTTCACTGAAGCTTTCTTT. Amino acids: CASSPQGFTEAFF.

V usage is TRBV28 and J usage is TRBJ2-3; D perhaps matches TRBD1 (6 bases). Germline-derived CDR1 and CDR2 are MDHEN and SYDVKM. The V gene lost 6 bases and the J gene lost 4 bases, with 8 bases spanning the gap. The length of the CDR3 is 12 residues. CDR3 DNA: TGTGCCAGCAGCGGGACATCAGATACGCAGTATTTT. Encoded protein: CASSGTSDTQYF. The entire variable domain, with the rest obtained from reference TRBV28 and TRBJ2-3, is as follows: DVKVTQSSRYLVKRTGEKVFLECVQDMDHENMFWYRQDPGLGLRLIYFSYDVKMKEKGDIPEGYSVSREKKERFSLILESASTNQTSMYLCASSGTSDTQYFGPGTRLTVL.

The rearrangement joins TRBV27 to TRBJ1-1; D ambiguous. The V gene lost 3 bases and the J gene lost 4 bases, with 9 bases spanning the gap. CDR3 length: 13 residues. Germline CDR1 and CDR2: MNHEY and SMNVEV (reference sequence). The chain's CDR3 is CASSLELATEAFF. The CDR3 DNA reads TGTGCCAGCAGTTTGGAGCTGGCCACTGAAGCTTTCTTT.

V is TRBV5-5 and J is TRBJ2-3; 11 nucleotides line up with TRBD2. Per the germline V gene, CDR1 is SGHKS and CDR2 is YYEKEE (reference sequence). J was trimmed by 2 bases and V by 8 bases; bases with no gene match: 7. CDR3 length: 15 amino acids. This CDR3 is CASTQGLADTDTQYF. Here the CDR3 DNA reads TGTGCCAGTACCCAGGGACTAGCGGACACAGATACGCAGTATTTT.

This clone came up a few times. DNA for the CDR3: TGTGCCAGTAACAGGGAGCTGAACACTGAAGCTTTCTTT. Translating it yields CASNRELNTEAFF. The chain employs TRBV25-1 and TRBJ1-1; tentative D call: TRBD1 (6 bases). CDR3 length: 13 residues. V was trimmed by 9 bases and J by 0 bases, leaving 11 bases between them. Germline V gene lookup returns CDR1 MGHDK and CDR2 SYGVNS.

This clone was found once. The chain carries TRBV19 and TRBJ2-2, with TRBD2 identical over 14 bases. The germline V gene encodes CDR1 LNHDA and CDR2 SQIVND (reference sequence). V lost 4 bases, J lost 6 bases, and 4 bases stayed unmatched. This CDR3 is 16 amino acids long. CDR3 sequence: CASSTGLAGGPGELFF. For the CDR3, the DNA is TGTGCCAGTAGTACCGGACTAGCGGGAGGTCCCGGGGAGCTGTTTTTT.

J is TRBJ1-2 and V is TRBV3-1 (or the pseudogene TRBV3-2); D possibly corresponds to TRBD1 (5 bases). The CDR3 spans 14 residues. Between the trimmed V and J ends, which lost 4 bases and 8 bases, there was a span of 17 bases. Germline lookup yields CDR1 LGHDT and CDR2 YNNKEL (reference sequence). The CDR3 region has the DNA TGTGCCAGCAGCCTCTCTCCAGGGCTGCGGGGCTACACCTTC. It is translated as CASSLSPGLRGYTF.